Sequencing of this TCR beta chain was carried out in a study of lymphopenia after photon versus proton radiotherapy. This CDR3 region has 16 residues. V shed 6 bases, J shed 9 bases, and the junction held 19 bases outside the gene matches. The germline V gene encodes CDR1 LNHDA and CDR2 SQIVND (reference sequence). Sequencing used immunoSEQ multiplex PCR; TCRdb keeps in-frame clones, though not all of them. In the table there are tens of thousands of clones, approximately 82% of which are singletons. The chain joins TRBV19 to TRBJ2-7; TRBD2 aligns across 8 bases. The receptor was derived from a man between 60 and 75 years old with pancreatic cancer. The sample in question was peripheral blood, obtained from a patient treated with proton-based radiotherapy. CDR3 sequence (DNA): TGTGCCAGTAGCCCACCCGGGACTAGAAGGACCCTTGGGCAGTACTTC. Protein: CASSPPGTRRTLGQYF.